This TCR beta chain was captured by sequencing in a study of T cell responses to AZD1222 COVID-19 vaccine (dated by TCRdb to about 2021). At the level of the whole study: TCR sequencing covered 233 trial participants: 200 to 220 given two doses of AZD1222 and around 26 given two doses of MenACWY control vaccine. Enrollment into the trials was organized by age into subgroups of 18-55, 56-69 and 70-plus years, and those subgroups contained about 150, 27 and 61 TCR-sequenced participants, respectively. What the research found in general, with its limitations: In the small 56-69-year group, the increase in depth fell short of significance, most likely because of low power. Participants were mostly white British, with more females than males. The authors suggested clonal diversity may have been underestimated. The whole spike protein was spanned by vaccine-associated CD4 TCRs, and dominant responses were seen in regions 160-218 and 743-854. A significant rise in spike-specific TCR breadth and depth was observed after two AZD1222 doses relative to day 0 and relative to MenACWY recipients. Because no day 14 peak-response samples were available, the repertoires could be characterized only after the peak T cell response. Conclusions about previously exposed vaccinees are limited because only 5 or 6 AZD1222 recipients were SARS-CoV-2 seropositive at baseline. Epitopes outside the regions mutated in the B.1.351 and B.1.1.7 variants were reportedly recognized by nearly half of the unique spike-specific TCRs.

The CDR3 runs 17 residues from the cysteine to the phenylalanine. Only the CDR3 region is kept as DNA, spanning 51 bases read in frame from base 1. Ends trimmed: V by 0 bases, J by 2 bases; bases unmatched to a gene: 5. CDR1 and CDR2, looked up from the germline V gene, are SGHAT and FQNNGV. Worth noting for this clone: This clone's antigen is unknown. No per-base quality is available; no much larger clone lies one base away.

The CDR3 regions of human TCRbeta chains were analyzed by immunosequencing. Concerning the study's data processing: TCRs in the repertoires were matched against a reference library of SARS-CoV-2-specific TCRs that had been generated with the MIRA antigen-specificity platform. Breadth meant the fraction of unique TCRs that were SARS-CoV-2-associated, whereas depth meant the fraction of total T cells that were SARS-CoV-2-associated. Each spike-specific TCR was assigned to its reactive spike region and to a CD4 or CD8 class using the MIRA data. Log10-transformed breadth and depth values were compared by one-way ANOVA with Sidak's multiple comparisons tests. Here the immuneACCESS table is served through TCRdb, limited to in-frame sequences with V and J called. Missing clones are a known gap in these copies; in checked studies unresolved V genes cover under half, and the rest lacks a known reason. V and J calls and clone size are given by that table; D and trimming were obtained from the DNA. The sample table shows about 90,000 clones, and around 87% are seen once. The ten largest account for about 12% of the sample.

Taken with the paper, the label for time point translates to: about 28 days (+/-7) after the second vaccine dose. Because spike-specific TCR depth and breadth did not differ between the two schedules, AZD1222 recipients who got a second dose at roughly 4 weeks were pooled with those who got a second dose at roughly 12 weeks. The vaccinee samples were drawn from two UK trials, COV001 and COV002, one of which was a single-blind randomized controlled phase 2/3 trial testing AZD1222 (ChAdOx1 nCoV-19) in healthy adults. For TCRbeta chain sequencing, PBMC samples from trial participants were taken at day 0 and at day 28 after the second dose.

The chain employs TRBV11-2 and TRBJ2-7; the junction holds 12 bases that match TRBD2. The clonotype originates from an adult who received the AZD1222 COVID-19 vaccine. Sequencing was performed on peripheral blood, taken 28 days after the second AZD1222 dose. The DNA reads TGTGCCAGCAGCTTAGATTTCAGGACTAGCGGGACCTACGAGCAGTACTTC. Its translation reads: CASSLDFRTSGTYEQYF.